Listed below are T cell receptor beta chains from one sample, sequenced in a study of shared clonotypes between healthy human individuals. Method: immunoSEQ multiplex PCR; TCRdb's copy keeps in-frame clones and lacks some. Among approximately 1.5 million clones listed, just under 99% were seen once. Sequencing was carried out using naive CD4+ T cells sorted from blood. Receptors were obtained from a young man in good health. CDR3s include the opening cysteine and the closing phenylalanine or tryptophan. Each record gives: V gene, clone size, J gene, D gene, CDR3 DNA, CDR3 protein. A D gene is named only where the DNA matches it firmly. The size entry is marked missing in some rows and otherwise reads once, few, many or a size class.

v_call: TRBV7-3
clone_size: .
j_call: TRBJ2-5
d_call: .
cdr3_nt: TGTGCCAGCAGCCCTAGCAGCCAAGAGACCCAGTACTTC
cdr3_aa: CASSPSSQETQYF

v_call: TRBV2
clone_size: .
j_call: TRBJ2-7
d_call: .
cdr3_nt: TGTGCCAGCAGGACGGGACATCGCAACCCCACCTACGAGCAGTACTTC
cdr3_aa: CASRTGHRNPTYEQYF

v_call: TRBV10-2
clone_size: .
j_call: TRBJ2-7
d_call: .
cdr3_nt: TGCGCCAGCGGAGGGATTCCAGTGGGGATCTCCTACGAGCAGTACTTC
cdr3_aa: CASGGIPVGISYEQYF

v_call: TRBV7-9
clone_size: .
j_call: TRBJ2-3
d_call: .
cdr3_nt: TGTGCCAGCAGCTCAGATGGCAGGGCAGATACGCAGTATTTT
cdr3_aa: CASSSDGRADTQYF

v_call: TRBV6-5
clone_size: .
j_call: TRBJ1-1
d_call: TRBD1
cdr3_nt: TGTGCCAGCAGTTACTTGACCGGGACAGGGAACACTGAAGCTTTCTTT
cdr3_aa: CASSYLTGTGNTEAFF

v_call: TRBV7-3
clone_size: .
j_call: TRBJ2-5
d_call: TRBD2
cdr3_nt: TGTGCCAGCAGCTTAGACCGGGGGGGAGAGACCCAGTACTTC
cdr3_aa: CASSLDRGGETQYF

v_call: TRBV10-1
clone_size: .
j_call: TRBJ1-1
d_call: .
cdr3_nt: TGCGCCAGCAGTCCCGTTGCAGGACGCAGAGACCAGCTCGGGAACACTGAAGCTTTCTTT
cdr3_aa: CASSPVAGRRDQLGNTEAFF

v_call: TRBV2
clone_size: .
j_call: TRBJ2-3
d_call: .
cdr3_nt: TGTGCCAGCAGTACAGGGCTAATCACAGATACGCAGTATTTT
cdr3_aa: CASSTGLITDTQYF

v_call: TRBV27
clone_size: .
j_call: TRBJ2-7
d_call: .
cdr3_nt: TGTGCCAGCAGTCTACAGGGTCGCTACGAGCAGTACTTC
cdr3_aa: CASSLQGRYEQYF

v_call: TRBV5-1
clone_size: .
j_call: TRBJ2-5
d_call: TRBD2
cdr3_nt: TGCGCCAGCAGCAGAAGGACTAGCGGAGGTATCCAAGAGACCCAGTACTTC
cdr3_aa: CASSRRTSGGIQETQYF

v_call: TRBV11-2
clone_size: .
j_call: TRBJ2-7
d_call: .
cdr3_nt: TGTGCCAGCAGCTTATTTTGGGATACCGAGCAGTACTTC
cdr3_aa: CASSLFWDTEQYF

v_call: TRBV2
clone_size: .
j_call: TRBJ1-2
d_call: TRBD1
cdr3_nt: TGTGCCAGCTCTCCGGACAGGGTAATTGCTAACTATGGCTACACCTTC
cdr3_aa: CASSPDRVIANYGYTF

v_call: TRBV11-2
clone_size: .
j_call: TRBJ2-7
d_call: .
cdr3_nt: TGTGCCAGCAGCTTAGAGCGGACGGGGTACGAGCAGTACTTC
cdr3_aa: CASSLERTGYEQYF

v_call: TRBV7-9
clone_size: .
j_call: TRBJ2-1
d_call: .
cdr3_nt: TGTGCCAGCAGCTTACTTCGGCGGGCACACTCCTACAATGAGCAGTTCTTC
cdr3_aa: CASSLLRRAHSYNEQFF

v_call: TRBV28
clone_size: .
j_call: TRBJ1-5
d_call: TRBD1
cdr3_nt: TGTGCCAGCAGTTTATTTCCAGGGGGAGGGAATCAGCCCCAGCATTTT
cdr3_aa: CASSLFPGGGNQPQHF

v_call: TRBV7-6
clone_size: .
j_call: TRBJ2-3
d_call: .
cdr3_nt: TGTGCCAGCAGCCCTAGGGGCTACTACGATACGCAGTATTTT
cdr3_aa: CASSPRGYYDTQYF

v_call: TRBV30
clone_size: .
j_call: TRBJ1-3
d_call: .
cdr3_nt: TGTGCCTGGATGGGGGGAACTGGAAACACCATATATTTT
cdr3_aa: CAWMGGTGNTIYF

v_call: TRBV2
clone_size: .
j_call: TRBJ2-1
d_call: TRBD2
cdr3_nt: TGTGCCAGCAGTAGCGGACTAGCGGCCAATGAGCAGTTCTTC
cdr3_aa: CASSSGLAANEQFF

v_call: TRBV10-1
clone_size: .
j_call: TRBJ2-7
d_call: TRBD1
cdr3_nt: TGCGCCAGCAGTCAGACGGGACAGGGAAAGCACTTC
cdr3_aa: CASSQTGQGKHF

v_call: TRBV2
clone_size: .
j_call: TRBJ2-3
d_call: .
cdr3_nt: TGTGCCAGCAGTACTTTATGGGATACGCAGTATTTT
cdr3_aa: CASSTLWDTQYF

v_call: TRBV14
clone_size: .
j_call: TRBJ2-1
d_call: .
cdr3_nt: TGTGCCAGCAGCCAAGGTCTGGACGCGGACCACAATGAGCAGTTCTTC
cdr3_aa: CASSQGLDADHNEQFF

v_call: TRBV18
clone_size: .
j_call: TRBJ2-1
d_call: .
cdr3_nt: TGTGCCAGCTCCCCAAAGGAGGCGGTCAATGAGCAGTTCTTC
cdr3_aa: CASSPKEAVNEQFF

v_call: TRBV18
clone_size: few
j_call: TRBJ1-1
d_call: .
cdr3_nt: TGTGCCAGCTCACCCACCAAACAGCCGAACACTGAAGCTTTCTTT
cdr3_aa: CASSPTKQPNTEAFF

v_call: TRBV27
clone_size: .
j_call: TRBJ2-7
d_call: .
cdr3_nt: TGTGCCAGCAAAATCCGCCCGGACTCCTACGAGCAGTACTTC
cdr3_aa: CASKIRPDSYEQYF

v_call: TRBV20-1
clone_size: .
j_call: TRBJ2-7
d_call: .
cdr3_nt: TGCAGTGCTAGTGGCGGGGTCGAGCAGTACTTC
cdr3_aa: CSASGGVEQYF

v_call: TRBV27
clone_size: .
j_call: TRBJ2-5
d_call: .
cdr3_nt: TGTGCCAGCAGTTTACCTCAAGTACGCAACGCCCAGTACTTC
cdr3_aa: CASSLPQVRNAQYF

v_call: TRBV6-6
clone_size: once
j_call: TRBJ1-5
d_call: .
cdr3_nt: TGTGCCAGCAGCCGAAATCAGCCCCAGCATTTT
cdr3_aa: CASSRNQPQHF

v_call: TRBV7-9
clone_size: .
j_call: TRBJ2-3
d_call: TRBD1
cdr3_nt: TGTGCCAGCAGCTTGGGGCCCGGGACAGGGACAGATACGCAGTATTTT
cdr3_aa: CASSLGPGTGTDTQYF

v_call: TRBV4-3
clone_size: .
j_call: TRBJ2-1
d_call: .
cdr3_nt: TGCGCCAGCAGCCAAGATAGTGGGAGATTCTCCTACAATGAGCAGTTCTTC
cdr3_aa: CASSQDSGRFSYNEQFF